This TCR beta chain was documented in a study of PD-1 and CTLA-4 blockade in melanoma. This CDR3 has 14 residues. V was shortened by 0 bases and J by 5 bases, with 10 bases between the two germline ends. The germline gives CDR1 ENHRY, CDR2 SYGVKD. Clones were sequenced by immunoSEQ multiplex PCR, and TCRdb holds only the in-frame ones, with some missing. The sample has roughly 30,000 clones, approximately 90% seen once. The input for sequencing was CD8+ T cells from peripheral blood, taken from a patient given anti-PD-1 treatment. The rearrangement links TRBV10-3 to TRBJ1-1, with a tentative D call TRBD1 (5 bases). The clonotype comes from a human donor with melanoma. CDR3 amino acids: CAISESGVPTEAFF. CDR3 bases: TGTGCCATCAGTGAGTCGGGGGTCCCAACTGAAGCTTTCTTT.